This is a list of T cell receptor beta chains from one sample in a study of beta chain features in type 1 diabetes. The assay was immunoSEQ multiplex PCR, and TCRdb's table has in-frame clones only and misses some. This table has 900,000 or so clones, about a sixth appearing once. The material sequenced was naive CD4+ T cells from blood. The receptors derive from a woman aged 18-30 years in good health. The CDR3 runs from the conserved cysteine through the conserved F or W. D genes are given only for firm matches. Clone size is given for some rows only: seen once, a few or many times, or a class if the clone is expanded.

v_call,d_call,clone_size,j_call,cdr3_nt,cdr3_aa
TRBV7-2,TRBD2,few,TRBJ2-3,TGTGCCAGCAGCTTAGAGGGCGGGAGGGCCGGAGATACGCAGTATTTT,CASSLEGGRAGDTQYF
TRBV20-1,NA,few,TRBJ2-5,TGCAGTGCTAGTGGGGAGACCCAGTACTTC,CSASGETQYF
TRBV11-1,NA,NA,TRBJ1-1,TGTGCCAGCAGCTTATTTCAGGAGAACACTGAAGCTTTCTTT,CASSLFQENTEAFF
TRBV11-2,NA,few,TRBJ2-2,TGTGCCAGCAGCTTTGAGGACCTAGCAAAGCTGTTTTTT,CASSFEDLAKLFF
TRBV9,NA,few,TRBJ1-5,TGTGCCAGCAGCGTAAGTAGCAATCAGCCCCAGCATTTT,CASSVSSNQPQHF
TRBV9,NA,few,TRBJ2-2,TGTGCCAGCAGCGATTCTCCGACGAACACCGGGGAGCTGTTTTTT,CASSDSPTNTGELFF
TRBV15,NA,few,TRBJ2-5,TGTGCCACCAGCAGAGATAGTTTAGAGACCCAGTACTTC,CATSRDSLETQYF
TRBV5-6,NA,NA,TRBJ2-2,TGTGCCAGCAGCCCGAACCCATCCGGGAGAATATTCGCCGGGGAGCTGTTTTTT,CASSPNPSGRIFAGELFF
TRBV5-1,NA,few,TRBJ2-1,TGCGCCAGCAGCCCGGACAACCCCTACAATGAGCAGTTCTTC,CASSPDNPYNEQFF
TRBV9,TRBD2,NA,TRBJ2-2,TGTGCCAGCAGCGTGGGACTAGCGGGAGGGCCCGGGACCGGGGAGCTGTTTTTT,CASSVGLAGGPGTGELFF
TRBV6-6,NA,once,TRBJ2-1,TGTGCCACCTCACGGGTCAGGGCGAGTAAGAATGAGCAGTTCTTC,CATSRVRASKNEQFF
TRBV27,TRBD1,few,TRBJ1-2,TGTGCCAGCAGTTCCTCCCGGACAGGGGGCTATGGCTACACCTTC,CASSSSRTGGYGYTF
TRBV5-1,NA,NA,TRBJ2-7,TGCGCCAGCAGCTTGTCTGGGAGCTCCTACGAGCAGTACTTC,CASSLSGSSYEQYF
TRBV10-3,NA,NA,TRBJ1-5,TGTGCCATCAGTGAGCCGAAAACAGGGAGTGGCAATCAGCCCCAGCATTTT,CAISEPKTGSGNQPQHF
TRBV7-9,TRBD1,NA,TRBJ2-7,TGTGCCAGCAGCGATTTACAGGGGGCTCGGTACGAGCAGTACTTC,CASSDLQGARYEQYF
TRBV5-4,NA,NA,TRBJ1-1,TGTGCCAGCAGCTCCGTAGTGACTAAAAACACTGAAGCTTTCTTT,CASSSVVTKNTEAFF
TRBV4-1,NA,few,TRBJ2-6,TGCGCCAGCAGCCAAGATTCTGGGGCCAACGTCCTGACTTTC,CASSQDSGANVLTF
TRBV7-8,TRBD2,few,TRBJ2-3,TGTGCCAGCAGCTTCCGCACTAGCGGGAGCAGAGATACGCAGTATTTT,CASSFRTSGSRDTQYF
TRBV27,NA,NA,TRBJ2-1,TGTGCCAGCAGTTTTAAGGTCCCTTACTACAATGAGCAGTTCTTC,CASSFKVPYYNEQFF